Shown below are 5 T cell receptor beta chains from a single sample sequenced in a study of cytomegalovirus exposure and HLA in healthy donors. The PCR was carried out with 60 Vbeta primers and 13 Jbeta primers. Generated by immunoSEQ multiplex PCR, the TCRdb table keeps only in-frame clones and is missing some. The data hold approximately 150,000 clones, with nearly 80% observed a single time. Sequenced sample: PBMCs. The receptors shown here come from a woman younger than 45 in good health and CMV-seronegative.

J is TRBJ1-4 and V is TRBV4-1, with D possibly TRBD1 on 6 matching bases. Germline values: CDR1 MGHRA, CDR2 YSYEKL. With 6 bases removed from V and 2 bases from J, the gap between germline ends came to 13 bases. CDR3 length: 15 residues. Written as DNA, the CDR3 is TGCGCCAGCAGGTTCCAGGGGACCACTAATGAAAAACTGTTTTTT. Its translation is CASRFQGTTNEKLFF.

J is TRBJ2-1 and V is TRBV7-9; 8 nucleotides agree with TRBD2. This CDR3 comprises 14 residues. The ends lost 1 base at V and 11 bases at J; junction bases unmatched: 7. The germline gives CDR1 SEHNR, CDR2 FQNEAQ (reference sequence). The CDR3 DNA follows: TGTGCCAGCAGCTTAGAGGGGTTAGCGGGGAAGCAGTTCTTC. It encodes CASSLEGLAGKQFF.

V and J are TRBV11-2 and TRBJ2-5; TRBD2 matches at 10 bases. There are 17 residues in the CDR3. The ends lost 2 bases at V and 5 bases at J; junction bases unmatched: 11. Germline CDR1 reads SGHAT; CDR2 reads FQNNGV. CDR3 sequence: CASSLFVSGGALETQYF. CDR3 in DNA: TGTGCCAGCAGCTTATTTGTGAGCGGGGGGGCCTTGGAGACCCAGTACTTC.

This clone was seen just once. The rearrangement joins TRBV30 to TRBJ1-2; 8 bases align to TRBD1. The CDR3 has 14 amino acids. CDR1 and CDR2 from the germline V gene are GTSNPN and SVGIG (reference sequence). J was trimmed by 0 bases and V by 5 bases; bases with no gene match: 5. CDR3 sequence: CAWVRDRSNYGYTF. As DNA, the CDR3 is TGTGCCTGGGTCCGGGACAGGTCTAACTATGGCTACACCTTC.

The table lists this clone with a count of one. The chain links TRBV2 to TRBJ2-3, with D possibly matching TRBD1 (5 bases). Per germline, CDR1 SNHLY and CDR2 FYNNEI. The CDR3 totals 13 residues. V lost 7 bases, J lost 3 bases, and 11 bases lay in between. For the CDR3, the DNA is TGTGCCAGCAAAACGACAGTTACAGATACGCAGTATTTT. It yields the protein CASKTTVTDTQYF.